A single T cell receptor (beta chain) is shown here with its context. Its antigen is still unknown. The data are from a study of T cell responses to AZD1222 COVID-19 vaccine. Across the study: It was second doses at about 4 or about 12 weeks that were pooled.

CDR1 is DFQATT and CDR2 is SNEGSKA in the germline V gene (reference sequence). CDR3 length equals 11 residues. Between the trimmed V and J ends, which lost 2 bases and 6 bases, there was a span of 7 bases. Overall study results and limits: Females made up more of the donors, who were largely white British, and clonal diversity may have come out too low. Spike-specific TCR breadth and depth both grew after two AZD1222 doses. At study baseline, merely six AZD1222 recipients were seropositive.

Generated by immunoSEQ multiplex PCR, the TCRdb table keeps only in-frame clones and is missing some. The sample gives tens of thousands of clones, around 73% of which show up once; under 25% is in the top ten. J is TRBJ1-1 and V is TRBV20-1; D is unresolved. This TCR was sampled from an adult in good health. The sample was peripheral blood, taken on day 0 of AZD1222 vaccination. The chain's CDR3 is CSARMRAEAFF. CDR3 in DNA: TGCAGTGCTAGAATGCGGGCTGAAGCTTTCTTT.